Below, 21 T cell receptor beta chains from the same sample are listed, as sequenced in a study of T cell responses to AZD1222 COVID-19 vaccine. Only in-frame clones appear in the TCRdb table, and some are missing; sequencing was by immunoSEQ multiplex PCR. The repertoire has approximately 180,000 clones, 90% of them found once; the top ten carry roughly 4.3%. Sequences were derived from peripheral blood, sampled 28 days after the second dose of the MenACWY control vaccine. All receptors derive from an adult who received the MenACWY meningococcal vaccine as a control.

This sequence joins TRBV5-1 and TRBJ2-7, with 11 bases matching TRBD1. V gave up 4 bases and J gave up 4 bases; unmatched junction bases: 4. The length of the CDR3 is 14 residues. The V gene's germline CDR1 is SGHRS and CDR2 YFSETQ. CDR3 sequence reads: CASSPGQGAYEQYF. Here the CDR3 DNA reads TGCGCCAGCAGCCCAGGACAGGGGGCTTACGAGCAGTACTTC.

The chain joins TRBV7-9 to TRBJ1-6; D unclear. Trimming shortened V by 4 bases and J by 9 bases, and 7 bases separated the two germline ends. The CDR3 runs to 12 residues. The V gene's germline CDR1 is SEHNR and CDR2 FQNEAQ (reference sequence). CDR3 nucleotide sequence: TGTGCCAGCAGCTCAAGGAGTTCACCCCTCCACTTT. Protein product: CASSSRSSPLHF.

The chain employs TRBV7-9 and TRBJ2-3; the match to TRBD2 covers 12 bases. Germline V lookup: CDR1 SEHNR, CDR2 FQNEAQ (reference sequence). The CDR3 covers 17 residues. V lost 4 bases, J lost 2 bases, and 7 bases stayed unmatched. CDR3 in amino acids: CASSSPGLAGLTDTQYF. The CDR3 DNA reads TGTGCCAGCAGCTCGCCGGGACTAGCGGGCCTCACAGATACGCAGTATTTT.

The gene calls are TRBV3-1 (or the pseudogene TRBV3-2) and TRBJ2-1; 9 bases fit TRBD1. The junction had 8 bases not matched to a gene; V was cut back by 4 bases and J by 7 bases. The CDR3 loop spans 15 amino acids. Germline V CDR1 and CDR2: LGHDT, YNNKEL (reference sequence). CDR3 coding DNA: TGTGCCAGCAGCCCTCGGACAGGGGCAGGTAATGAGCAGTTCTTC. It encodes CASSPRTGAGNEQFF.

The sample holds a few counts of this clone. This sequence joins TRBV4-3 and TRBJ1-2; maybe TRBD1 (6 bases). Germline V gives CDR1 LGHNA, CDR2 YSLEER. The CDR3 sequence is 15 residues long. Between the trimmed V and J ends, which lost 4 bases and 4 bases, there was a span of 16 bases. The CDR3: CASSPDDRIPYGYTF. The CDR3 DNA reads TGCGCCAGCAGCCCCGACGACAGGATCCCCTATGGCTACACCTTC.

The CDR3 nucleotides are TGTGCCAGCAGCTTAGACGGGGGCCACCCTGCCAACGTCCTGACTTTC. It codes for CASSLDGGHPANVLTF. This chain links TRBV7-2 with TRBJ2-6; the D gene could be TRBD1 or TRBD2 (6 bases each). Germline loops: CDR1 SGHTA, CDR2 FQGNSA. The CDR3 runs 16 residues. Trimming pared 1 base from V and 7 bases from J, leaving 14 bases between.

The chain carries TRBV2 and TRBJ1-5; D is undetermined. The germline V and J ends were trimmed by 3 bases and 7 bases, with 10 bases remaining between them. Germline assignment: CDR1 SNHLY and CDR2 FYNNEI. This CDR3 is 13 amino acids long. CDR3 amino acids: CASSERFLQPQHF. The CDR3 nucleotides are TGTGCCAGCAGTGAGCGGTTTCTACAGCCCCAGCATTTT.

The CDR3 protein is CASSSPQGIRTRNEKLFF. For the CDR3, the DNA is TGTGCCAGTAGTTCACCGCAGGGGATACGAACCCGGAATGAAAAACTGTTTTTT. This chain links TRBV19 with TRBJ1-4, with D perhaps TRBD1 (6 bases). Germline-derived CDR1 and CDR2 are LNHDA and SQIVND (reference sequence). The CDR3 extends over 18 amino acids. Trimming shortened V by 5 bases and J by 5 bases, and 24 bases separated the two germline ends.

The chain joins TRBV16 to TRBJ1-4; 9 bases line up with TRBD1. V lost 5 bases, J lost 8 bases, and 6 bases stayed unmatched. This CDR3 is built from 14 residues. Germline V lookup: CDR1 KGHSY, CDR2 FQNENV. The chain's CDR3 is CASSEDRGEEKLFF. The CDR3 nucleotides read TGTGCCAGCAGCGAGGACAGGGGAGAAGAAAAACTGTTTTTT. The variable domain in full, completed from reference TRBV16 and TRBJ1-4, reads GEEVAQTPKHLVRGEGQKAKLYCAPIKGHSYVFWYQQVLKNEFKFLISFQNENVFDETGMPKERFSAKCLPNSPCSLEIQATKLEDSAVYFCASSEDRGEEKLFFGSGTQLSVL.

The chain carries TRBV6-5 and TRBJ1-4, with D tentatively TRBD1 (5 bases). This CDR3 region has 14 residues. The ends were cut back, 8 bases at V and 7 bases at J, with 17 bases in the middle. Germline lookup yields CDR1 MNHEY and CDR2 SVGAGI. The chain's CDR3 is CASLLGGVGEKLFF. The CDR3 DNA reads as TGTGCCAGCCTCCTCGGGGGGGTTGGTGAAAAACTGTTTTTT.

The genes are TRBV5-1 and TRBJ1-3, with D perhaps matching TRBD1 (6 bases). CDR1 SGHRS and CDR2 YFSETQ come from the germline V gene. V lost 4 bases to trimming and J lost 2 bases, with 13 bases between them. This CDR3 contains 15 residues. CDR3 sequence: CASSPNGGPGNTIYF. The CDR3 DNA reads as TGCGCCAGCAGCCCAAATGGGGGGCCTGGAAACACCATATATTTT.

The chain couples TRBV6-6 to TRBJ1-5; D may be TRBD1 (6 bases). V lost 5 bases and J lost 2, with 16 bases in between. The CDR3 totals 16 residues. Per germline, CDR1 MNHNY and CDR2 SVGAGI (reference sequence). The DNA for the CDR3 is TGTGCCAGCAGTGGACACAGGGCCCTCGGCAATCAGCCCCAGCATTTT. This gives the protein CASSGHRALGNQPQHF.

The rearrangement joins TRBV7-2 to TRBJ1-1; D may be TRBD1 (5 bases). Trimming pared 5 bases from V and 6 bases from J, leaving 16 bases between. The CDR3 is made up of 14 amino acids. In germline, CDR1 is SGHTA, CDR2 FQGNSA. Here the CDR3 DNA reads TGTGCCAGCAGCCCACCCATAGGGGTGTCTGAAGCTTTCTTT. It codes for CASSPPIGVSEAFF.

This chain links TRBV10-3 with TRBJ1-5; possibly TRBD1 for D (5 bases). Germline CDR1 is ENHRY and CDR2 is SYGVKD. Trimming removed 0 bases from V and 6 bases from J, with 12 bases in between. The CDR3 totals 15 residues. The CDR3 is CAISESAGPGQPQHF. CDR3 DNA sequence: TGTGCCATCAGTGAGTCGGCGGGGCCGGGTCAGCCCCAGCATTTT.

The count of this clone is one. The V and J genes are TRBV28 and TRBJ1-4, with D tentatively TRBD1 (5 bases). The ends were cut back, 6 bases at V and 6 bases at J, with 11 bases in the middle. The V gene's germline CDR1 is MDHEN and CDR2 SYDVKM. This CDR3 region has 13 residues. Written as DNA, the CDR3 is TGTGCCAGCAGACAAGGGGCTGATGAAAAACTGTTTTTT. Its translation: CASRQGADEKLFF.

V gene TRBV28 combines with J gene TRBJ1-2; D unclear. V shed 8 bases and J shed 1 base, with 14 bases lying between them. This CDR3 spans 14 amino acids. The V gene's germline CDR1 is MDHEN and CDR2 SYDVKM. CDR3 sequence reads: CASLPRALNYGYTF. CDR3 bases: TGTGCCAGCCTCCCCCGGGCTCTTAACTATGGCTACACCTTC.

This clone was detected once. V and J are TRBV6-5 and TRBJ1-5; 7 bases are a match to TRBD1. The CDR3 contains 14 residues. Trimming took 0 bases from V and 9 from J; bases not matched to a gene: 5. The germline V gene has CDR1 MNHEY and CDR2 SVGAGI. The CDR3 bases are TGTGCCAGCAGTTACTCCGTCAGGGGGTGGCCCCAGCATTTT. Protein: CASSYSVRGWPQHF.

The V gene is TRBV1, the J gene TRBJ1-3; no DNA check was done on the table's D call, TRBD1. TRBV1 is a pseudogene segment. This CDR3 contains 18 residues. CDR3: CTSSHPGTGGSSGNTIYF. In DNA form, the CDR3 reads TGCACCAGCAGCCACCCCGGGACAGGGGGGAGCTCTGGAAACACCATATATTTT.

The gene calls are TRBV12-3 or TRBV12-4 and TRBJ2-7, with TRBD1 identical over 9 bases. Trimming removed 4 bases from V and 3 bases from J; junction bases left unmatched: 1. CDR3 length: 13 amino acids. The CDR3 here is CASSWDRVYEQYF. The CDR3 nucleotides read TGTGCCAGCAGTTGGGACAGGGTCTACGAGCAGTACTTC.

J is TRBJ2-3 and V is TRBV10-1; 8 bases are a match to TRBD1. J gave up 3 bases and V 6 bases, and 5 bases lay outside the gene matches. Germline assignment: CDR1 WNHNN and CDR2 SYGVQD (reference sequence). The CDR3 runs 14 residues. The CDR3 sequence is CASRKQGGTDTQYF. CDR3 DNA sequence: TGCGCCAGCAGGAAACAGGGGGGAACAGATACGCAGTATTTT.

This chain joins TRBV6-5 and TRBJ1-2; a possible D gene is TRBD1 (6 bases). The CDR3 totals 15 residues. Germline values: CDR1 MNHEY, CDR2 SVGAGI. The V and J ends lost 2 bases and 4 bases respectively, with 14 bases between them. The CDR3 loop is CASSYTGDIIYGYTF. In nucleotides, the CDR3 is TGTGCCAGCAGTTACACCGGGGACATCATCTATGGCTACACCTTC.